This entry lists 5 T cell receptor beta chains sequenced from one sample in a study of human T cells and chemical hapten exposure. This sample's time point: patch test 2, 6 weeks after DPC sensitization. Treatment described: therapeutic diphenylcyclopropenone sensitization with weekly scalp DPC. A single record per CDR3 protein comes from TCRdb applying MiXCR to the RACE reads. Here the sample spans 89,000 or so distinct CDR3 sequences, approximately 6.6% being singletons. This specimen consisted of whole blood, obtained in connection with sensitization to the hapten diphenylcyclopropenone (DPC). These receptors were collected from a woman aged 25 to 39 with alopecia areata. Some clones in this sample may be carry-over from other donors' samples.

The table lists this clonotype with many counts. The J gene is TRBJ1-1, the V gene TRBV5-1; D is unclear. Germline V lookup: CDR1 SGHRS, CDR2 YFSETQ. V was trimmed by 0 bases and J by 1 base, leaving 10 bases between them. This CDR3 spans 15 amino acids. Here the CDR3 reads CASSLAGDPNTEAFF. CDR3 DNA: TGCGCCAGCAGCTTGGCCGGGGATCCGAACACTGAAGCTTTCTTT.

This clonotype was recorded at least ten times. The chain employs TRBV12-3 or TRBV12-4 and TRBJ1-2; TRBD1 aligns across 7 bases. V was pared by 3 bases and J by 5 bases, with 3 bases of the junction left unmatched. The CDR3 extends over 13 amino acids. For the CDR3, the DNA is TGTGCCAGCAGTTTGGGACAGCGGTATGGCTACACCTTC. As protein: CASSLGQRYGYTF.

The chain employs TRBV18 and TRBJ1-2; D unresolved. The length of the CDR3 is 13 residues. Trimming pared 4 bases from V and 1 base from J, leaving 7 bases between. The germline V gene has CDR1 KGHSH and CDR2 LQKENI. The CDR3 here is CASSRDINYGYTF. As DNA, the CDR3 is TGTGCCAGCTCACGCGACATTAACTATGGCTACACCTTC.

In this sample, this clonotype turned up a few times. V is TRBV29-1 and J is TRBJ2-4, with 8 bases aligning to TRBD1. V lost 4 bases and J lost 8; bases outside the gene matches: 7. This CDR3 is built from 13 residues. Germline CDR1 SQVTM, CDR2 ANQGSEA. The CDR3 spells CSVGTGRGDIQYF. The CDR3 bases are TGCAGCGTTGGGACAGGGCGAGGAGACATTCAGTACTTC.

The table lists this clonotype with many counts. V is TRBV11-2 and J is TRBJ2-7; TRBD1 or TRBD2 may be the D gene (5 bases each). Germline values: CDR1 SGHAT, CDR2 FQNNGV. The CDR3 loop spans 13 amino acids. V lost 3 bases, J lost 4 bases, and 10 bases lay in between. CDR3 DNA: TGTGCCAGCAGCTTGGGGACGGCATACGAGCAGTACTTC. This translates into CASSLGTAYEQYF. The full variable domain, completed using reference TRBV11-2 and TRBJ2-7, is EAGVAQSPRYKIIEKRQSVAFWCNPISGHATLYWYQQILGQGPKLLIQFQNNGVVDDSQLPKDRFSAERLKGVDSTLKIQPAKLEDSAVYLCASSLGTAYEQYFGPGTRLTVT.